This passage covers 22 T cell receptor beta chains from one sample sequenced in a study of tumor-infiltrating lymphocytes in primary liver carcinoma. The researchers produced TCR beta cDNA from around 0.5 ug total RNA with a constant-region primer. Three nested multiplex PCR rounds, a slightly modified ARM-PCR, produced the libraries for TCR beta. Each of the first two PCR rounds ran approximately 11 cycles with TRBV1-TRBV30 forward and C-beta reverse primers. TCRdb itself ran the multiplex PCR reads through MiXCR, one entry per CDR3 protein. The repertoire holds tens of thousands of distinct CDR3 sequences, with roughly three quarters as singletons. Joint extraction of RNA and DNA used about 17-32 mg of bulk tissue that was unsorted. Input material: liver tumor tissue from sampling region 4. Subset: tumor region T4, right-lateral pole. These receptors were taken from a man aged 40-49 years with primary liver carcinoma and hepatitis B virus infection.

With respect to this clonotype: One base away lies a much larger clone, so this may be a sequencing read error. The rearrangement links TRBV29-1 to TRBJ2-7, with 10 bases lining up with TRBD2. Germline V gene sequence: CDR1 SQVTM, CDR2 ANQGSEA. J gave up 1 base and V 5 bases, and 11 bases lay outside the gene matches. The CDR3 length is 16 residues. The CDR3, as DNA: TGCAGCGTTCTTCTCTCCGGGACTAGCGATTCCTACGAGCAGTACTTC. It yields the protein CSVLLSGTSDSYEQYF.

The chain has TRBV18 and TRBJ2-3; 10 positions agree with TRBD2. The ends lost 2 bases at V and 7 bases at J; junction bases unmatched: 12. The CDR3 is 17 amino acids. Looked up from germline, CDR1 is KGHSH and CDR2 is LQKENI. The CDR3 loop is CASSPGKLAGDVNTQYF. CDR3 sequence (DNA): TGTGCCAGCTCACCAGGAAAGCTAGCGGGAGATGTAAATACGCAGTATTTT. The full variable domain, in which reference TRBV18 and TRBJ2-3 provide the parts outside the CDR3, is NAGVMQNPRHLVRRRGQEARLRCSPMKGHSHVYWYRQLPEEGLKFMVYLQKENIIDESGMPKERFSAEFPKEGPSILRIQQVVRGDSAAYFCASSPGKLAGDVNTQYFGPGTRLTVL.

CDR3 coding DNA: TGTGCCATCATGCAGGGGTTCGAATCGCACCTCCACTTT. Translation gives CAIMQGFESHLHF. The V call is TRBV10-3, the J call TRBJ1-6; perhaps TRBD1 as D (6 bases). Germline V gene data show CDR1 as ENHRY and CDR2 as SYGVKD. CDR3 size: 13 residues. The V and J ends lost 7 bases and 15 bases respectively, with 19 bases between them.

With respect to this clonotype: A much larger clone is a single base away; this may be a read error. The J gene is TRBJ1-1, the V gene TRBV5-1; D is ambiguous. Germline V lookup: CDR1 SGHRS, CDR2 YFSETQ. The V end lost 0 bases, the J end lost 5 bases, and 14 bases lay between the germline ends. The CDR3 has 15 residues. In nucleotides, the CDR3 is TGCGCCAGCAGCTTGGCTCCATGGTGGGAAACTGAAGCTTTCTTT. It codes for CASSLAPWWETEAFF.

This clonotype was recorded once. The chain has TRBV11-2 and TRBJ2-1, with D uncertain. This CDR3 contains 15 residues. Germline lookup yields CDR1 SGHAT and CDR2 FQNNGV. The ends were cut back, 1 base at V and 8 bases at J, with 15 bases in the middle. The CDR3 loop reads CASSLVAEGRYEQFF. In DNA, the CDR3 is TGTGCCAGCAGCTTAGTGGCAGAAGGGCGATATGAGCAGTTCTTC.

As to this clonotype: The germline gene is not matched at one end of the junction; a read error may be the cause. This chain uses TRBV4-1 with TRBJ2-7; 8 bases match TRBD2. This CDR3 is 16 amino acids long. Per the germline V gene, CDR1 is MGHRA and CDR2 is YSYEKL. CDR3 DNA sequence: TGCGCCAGCAGCCAAGATCAGGCACTAGCGGCTTACGAGCTGTACTTC. Protein product: CASSQDQALAAYELYF.

As to this clonotype: A junction end diverges from the germline sequence, so it may reflect a read error. The DNA of the CDR3 is TGTGCCAGCAGCTTAGAGACAAGGAACGAACAGTACTTC. This encodes CASSLETRNEQYF. J is TRBJ2-7 and V is TRBV11-1; D is unresolved. This CDR3 has 13 residues. The germline V gene has CDR1 SGHAT and CDR2 FQDESV (reference sequence).

Of note for this clonotype: At one end the junction does not follow the germline gene, possibly because of a read error. The genes are TRBV10-3 and TRBJ2-1, with TRBD1 identical over 7 bases. Germline V lookup: CDR1 ENHRY, CDR2 SYGVKD. The length of the CDR3 is 14 residues. CDR3 in DNA: TGTGCTATCAGTGGGACAGAATACTACAATGAGCAGTTCTTC. Residues: CAISGTEYYNEQFF.

On this clonotype itself: Since the CDR3 does not end with the conserved phenylalanine or tryptophan, this likely comes from a read error. The V and J genes are TRBV10-3 and TRBJ2-7, with D unresolved. Germline loops: CDR1 ENHRY, CDR2 SYGVKD. This CDR3 is built from 12 residues. In DNA form, the CDR3 reads TGTGCCATCTGTGAGTCGGCGGACGCGCAGTACTCC. This gives the protein CAICESADAQYS.

Comments on this clonotype: The CDR3 does not end in the conserved phenylalanine or tryptophan, so this is likely a read error. The CDR3 spells CATSYSGRDYEQYS. The CDR3 DNA reads as TGTGCCACCAGTTATTCGGGGCGGGACTACGAGCAGTACTCC. V and J are TRBV6-9 and TRBJ2-7; the D gene is possibly TRBD2 (6 bases). The length of the CDR3 is 14 residues. The germline V gene has CDR1 MNHGY and CDR2 SVAAGI.

A word on this clonotype: This could be a read error, since a much larger clone is one nucleotide away. The gene calls are TRBV28 and TRBJ2-1; the D gene is possibly TRBD2 (6 bases). This CDR3 has 14 residues. Germline CDR1 is MDHEN and CDR2 is SYDVKM. The CDR3 DNA reads TGTGCCAGCAGTTTTACCGGGAGAGGCAATGTGCAGTTCTTC. It codes for CASSFTGRGNVQFF.

Details on this clonotype: Lacking the conserved final phenylalanine or tryptophan, this CDR3 likely reflects a read error. No DNA is shown, since the ends of the CDR3 on it are uncertain; the CDR3 is the one TCRdb lists. This chain uses TRBV4-1 with TRBJ2-2. Germline V gene lookup returns CDR1 MGHRA and CDR2 YSYEKL. The CDR3 is 14 amino acids in total, end residues counted. The CDR3 protein is CSSSQALNTGELLS.

The V gene is TRBV11-2, the J gene TRBJ2-2; D call uncertain. The CDR3 has 17 amino acids. V was cut by 3 bases and J by 4 bases, with 18 bases left in between. Germline V gene sequence: CDR1 SGHAT, CDR2 FQNNGV. The CDR3 protein is CASSFDRNRVVTGELFF. As DNA, the CDR3 is TGTGCCAGCAGCTTTGATCGGAACAGAGTCGTCACCGGGGAGCTGTTTTTT. The full variable domain, in which reference TRBV11-2 and TRBJ2-2 provide the parts outside the CDR3, is EAGVAQSPRYKIIEKRQSVAFWCNPISGHATLYWYQQILGQGPKLLIQFQNNGVVDDSQLPKDRFSAERLKGVDSTLKIQPAKLEDSAVYLCASSFDRNRVVTGELFFGEGSRLTVL.

The CDR3 region is CASSLVAYNEQFF. The CDR3 region has the DNA TGTGCCAGCAGCTTAGTGGCCTACAATGAGCAGTTCTTC. The rearrangement joins TRBV7-6 to TRBJ2-1, with D unclear. The CDR3 spans 13 residues. Trimming removed 1 base at V and 2 bases at J, with 3 bases between. The germline V gene encodes CDR1 SGHVS and CDR2 FNYEAQ.

On this clonotype: At one of its ends the junction is not consistent with the germline gene, which may arise from a read error. The chain carries TRBV10-1 and TRBJ2-3, with D maybe TRBD1 (6 bases). Per germline, CDR1 WNHNN and CDR2 SYGVQD (reference sequence). This CDR3 has 14 residues. The CDR3 DNA sequence: TGCGCCAGCGGTGAGTCCCAGGGGACGGATACGCAGTATTTT. It yields the protein CASGESQGTDTQYF.

This clonotype has ten or more counts. This rearrangement joins TRBV6-5 to TRBJ2-3, with TRBD1 matching 8 bases. The trim removed 5 bases at V and 0 bases at J, leaving 4 bases unmatched. The CDR3 is 15 residues long. Germline V gene sequence: CDR1 MNHEY, CDR2 SVGAGI. The CDR3 loop reads CASSRQGRSTDTQYF. The CDR3 DNA reads TGTGCCAGCAGTCGACAGGGGAGGAGCACAGATACGCAGTATTTT.

The genes are TRBV29-1 and TRBJ2-1, with a possible D match to TRBD1 (6 bases). This CDR3 is built from 12 residues. Germline V gene data show CDR1 as SQVTM and CDR2 as ANQGSEA. DNA for the CDR3: TGCTGCACACAGGGCTCATACAATGAGCAGTTCTTC. Translated: CCTQGSYNEQFF.

The chain recombines TRBV7-9 with TRBJ2-3; maybe TRBD2 (6 bases). V lost 10 bases to trimming and J lost 14 bases, with 28 bases between them. CDR3 length: 14 residues. CDR1 and CDR2 from the germline V gene are SEHNR and FQNEAQ (reference sequence). The CDR3 DNA sequence: TGTGCCAATAGCATTAGCAGGGAGGAGGATACGTGGTATTTT. It yields the protein CANSISREEDTWYF.

As concerns this clonotype: A clone one base away is much larger, so this may be a read error. This chain links TRBV28 with TRBJ2-1, with TRBD1 identical over 8 bases. The CDR3 contains 16 residues. The germline CDR1 and CDR2 sequences are MDHEN and SYDVKM. Here the CDR3 reads CVSSLGTGRSYNEQFF. In nucleotides, the CDR3 is TGTGTCAGCAGTTTAGGGACAGGACGCTCCTACAATGAGCAGTTCTTC.

Details on this clonotype: The junction shows a germline mismatch at one end, possibly a read error. The chain has TRBV7-9 and TRBJ2-2; D may correspond to TRBD1 or TRBD2 (5 bases each). This CDR3 spans 14 amino acids. CDR1 is SEHNR, CDR2 FQNEAQ, per germline (reference sequence). The CDR3 region is CASNLGTNTGELFF. The CDR3 DNA follows: TGTGCCAGCAACTTAGGGACCAACACCGGGGAGCTGTTTTTT.

This clonotype has at least ten counts. The chain uses TRBV5-1 and TRBJ1-2; D possibly corresponds to TRBD1 (6 bases). There are 13 residues in the CDR3. Between the trimmed V and J ends, which lost 5 bases and 2 bases, there was a span of 10 bases. Germline V gene lookup returns CDR1 SGHRS and CDR2 YFSETQ. The CDR3 region has the DNA TGCGCCAGCAGGACAGGCCCGAACTATGGCTACACCTTC. The encoded protein is CASRTGPNYGYTF.

The chain has TRBV29-1 and TRBJ2-1, with D tentatively TRBD2 (5 bases). Germline V gene lookup returns CDR1 SQVTM and CDR2 ANQGSEA. This CDR3 is built from 13 residues. Deletions cut 4 bases from V and 7 bases from J, with 14 bases between. CDR3 sequence: CSVVRGRANEQFF. CDR3 bases: TGCAGCGTTGTCCGCGGGCGGGCAAATGAGCAGTTCTTC.